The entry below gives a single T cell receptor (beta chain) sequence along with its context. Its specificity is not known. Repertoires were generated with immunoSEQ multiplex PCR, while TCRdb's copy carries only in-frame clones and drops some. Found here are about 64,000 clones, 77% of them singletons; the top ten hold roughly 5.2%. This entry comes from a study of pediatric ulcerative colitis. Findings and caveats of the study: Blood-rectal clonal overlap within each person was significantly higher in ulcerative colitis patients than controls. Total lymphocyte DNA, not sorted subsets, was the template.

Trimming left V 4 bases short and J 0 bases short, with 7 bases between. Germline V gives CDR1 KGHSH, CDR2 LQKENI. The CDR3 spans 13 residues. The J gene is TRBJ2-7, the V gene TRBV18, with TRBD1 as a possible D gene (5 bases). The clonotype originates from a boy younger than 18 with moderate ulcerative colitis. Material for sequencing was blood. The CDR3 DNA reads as TGTGCCAGCTCACAAGGGGTCTCCTACGAGCAGTACTTC. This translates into CASSQGVSYEQYF.